The following is a T cell receptor (beta chain) sequence with its context. Sequencing was performed with immunoSEQ multiplex PCR; in TCRdb, only in-frame clones are kept and a portion is missing. The repertoire has hundreds of thousands of clones, around 90% of them found once; the top ten carry approximately 3%. The source of the sample is a study of blood T cell repertoires in COVID-19. Study information: T cells, B-cell-depleted T cells, or PBMCs provided the cDNA or gDNA that served as material.

The Seattle site enrolled patients during active infection and followed them longitudinally. The receptor's source is a woman in her twenties or thirties with COVID-19, enrolled during active disease. Sequences were obtained from peripheral blood.

The CDR3 protein is CASSLGSGTEAFF. The CDR3 nucleotides are TGTGCCAGCAGCTTAGGGTCAGGGACTGAAGCTTTCTTT. This chain connects TRBV11-2 to TRBJ1-1, with D maybe TRBD1 (5 bases). V was shortened by 1 base and J by 5 bases, with 8 bases between the two germline ends. The CDR3 sequence is 13 residues long. The germline gives CDR1 SGHAT, CDR2 FQNNGV.